A single sample is the source of the 12 T cell receptor beta chains below, sequenced in a study of identical twins. TCRdb itself ran the 5' RACE reads through MiXCR, one entry per CDR3 protein. The sample shows hundreds of thousands of distinct CDR3 sequences, 6.5% to 9.5% of them seen only once. This same sample was also taken into another study, of yellow fever vaccine responses in identical twins.

Source material: memory (CD45RO+) T cells sorted from blood. The receptor source for this set is a woman under 30 in good health.

The J gene is TRBJ2-1, the V gene TRBV6-2 or TRBV6-3; 10 bases match TRBD2. This CDR3 region has 14 residues. J lost 7 bases, V lost 6 bases, and 6 bases had no gene match. Germline-derived CDR1 and CDR2 are MNHEY and SVGEGT. This CDR3 reads CASRASGSKNEQFF. The CDR3 bases are TGTGCCAGCAGGGCTAGCGGGAGTAAGAATGAGCAGTTCTTC.

In this sample, this clonotype turned up a few times. The chain uses TRBV12-3 or TRBV12-4 and TRBJ2-7; D may match TRBD1 or TRBD2 (5 bases each). The CDR3 contains 16 residues. Trimming took 6 bases from V and 2 from J, leaving 20 bases between them. The CDR3 loop is CASRLGPPNGAYEQYF. The CDR3 region has the DNA TGTGCCAGCAGGCTGGGACCCCCGAACGGAGCCTACGAGCAGTACTTC.

This clonotype was picked up many times. CDR3 region: CASSYKRIGEPTDTQYF. The CDR3 bases are TGTGCCAGCAGTTACAAACGTATTGGCGAACCCACAGATACGCAGTATTTT. This sequence joins TRBV12-3 or TRBV12-4 and TRBJ2-3; D call uncertain. The CDR3 is 17 amino acids. The V end lost 4 bases, the J end lost 2 bases, and 19 bases lay between the germline ends.

This clonotype was seen repeatedly, ten times or more. The chain carries TRBV25-1 and TRBJ2-1; D may be TRBD1 (6 bases). This CDR3 contains 12 residues. Germline values: CDR1 MGHDK, CDR2 SYGVNS. The V end lost 4 bases, the J end lost 13 bases, and 14 bases lay between the germline ends. In DNA, the CDR3 is TGTGCCAGCAGTGCAACAGGGTTCTCTCAGTTCTTC. Translating it yields CASSATGFSQFF.

This clonotype showed up just a few times. J is TRBJ2-7 and V is TRBV21-1. TRBV21-1 is flagged as a pseudogene. There are 14 residues in the CDR3. CDR3: CASRKVIRFYEQYV. In DNA form, the CDR3 reads TGTGCCAGCAGGAAAGTAATACGATTTTACGAGCAGTACGTC.

The V and J genes are TRBV28 and TRBJ2-3; D not resolved. Per germline, CDR1 MDHEN and CDR2 SYDVKM. This CDR3 is 14 amino acids long. Trimming stripped 3 bases from V and 10 bases from J, with 17 bases between. CDR3 DNA: TGTGCCAGCAGTTTTATTCCGCCGAGAGCAGCGCAGTATTTT. Its protein product is CASSFIPPRAAQYF.

This clonotype showed up many times. The rearrangement links TRBV9 to TRBJ2-3; either TRBD1 or TRBD2 may supply D (6 bases each). Trimming took 6 bases from V and 4 from J, leaving 15 bases between them. The CDR3 has 14 amino acids. Germline assignment: CDR1 SGDLS and CDR2 YYNGEE. The CDR3 region has the DNA TGTGCCAGCACCCAAATGGGGGGCTCAGATACGCAGTATTTT. Encoded protein: CASTQMGGSDTQYF.

This clonotype turned up a few times. V usage is TRBV6-5 and J usage is TRBJ1-6; 7 nucleotides align to TRBD1. The CDR3 sequence is 17 residues long. Germline loops: CDR1 MNHEY, CDR2 SVGAGI. J was trimmed by 0 bases and V by 2 bases; bases with no gene match: 4. This CDR3 reads CASSYGSGGSYNSPLHF. Here the CDR3 DNA reads TGTGCCAGCAGTTACGGTTCAGGGGGCTCCTATAATTCACCCCTCCACTTT.

The chain uses TRBV19 and TRBJ2-6; TRBD2 is a possible D gene (5 bases). The CDR3 spans 15 residues. In germline, CDR1 is LNHDA, CDR2 SQIVND (reference sequence). V lost 6 bases and J lost 0, with 9 bases in between. CDR3 coding DNA: TGTGCCAGTAGAAAAGAGGGCTCTGGGGCCAACGTCCTGACTTTC. Protein sequence: CASRKEGSGANVLTF.

This clonotype appeared many times. The rearrangement joins TRBV28 to TRBJ2-5; possible D gene TRBD1, 6 bases. V was trimmed by 5 bases and J by 2 bases, leaving 15 bases between them. The CDR3 totals 15 residues. Germline CDR1 is MDHEN and CDR2 is SYDVKM. CDR3 amino acids: CASSTQGSGQETQYF. CDR3 bases: TGTGCCAGCAGTACCCAGGGGAGTGGGCAAGAGACCCAGTACTTC.

This clonotype was seen only a few times. The chain is built from TRBV11-2 and TRBJ2-3, with TRBD2 identical over 13 bases. The CDR3 contains 14 residues. Germline V gives CDR1 SGHAT, CDR2 FQNNGV. V was clipped by 3 bases and J by 15 bases; unmatched bases: 9. The CDR3 nucleotides read TGTGCCAGCAGCTTGGCCACTAGCGGGGGGGCCTATTATTTT. Translating it yields CASSLATSGGAYYF.

The V call is TRBV25-1, the J call TRBJ2-7, with D perhaps matching TRBD1 or TRBD2 (5 bases each). The CDR3 totals 14 residues. Germline V gene lookup returns CDR1 MGHDK and CDR2 SYGVNS. The V and J ends lost 4 bases and 1 base respectively, with 11 bases between them. Written as DNA, the CDR3 is TGTGCCAGCAGTGGAAGGGACCAATCCTACGAGCAGTACTTC. This translates into CASSGRDQSYEQYF.